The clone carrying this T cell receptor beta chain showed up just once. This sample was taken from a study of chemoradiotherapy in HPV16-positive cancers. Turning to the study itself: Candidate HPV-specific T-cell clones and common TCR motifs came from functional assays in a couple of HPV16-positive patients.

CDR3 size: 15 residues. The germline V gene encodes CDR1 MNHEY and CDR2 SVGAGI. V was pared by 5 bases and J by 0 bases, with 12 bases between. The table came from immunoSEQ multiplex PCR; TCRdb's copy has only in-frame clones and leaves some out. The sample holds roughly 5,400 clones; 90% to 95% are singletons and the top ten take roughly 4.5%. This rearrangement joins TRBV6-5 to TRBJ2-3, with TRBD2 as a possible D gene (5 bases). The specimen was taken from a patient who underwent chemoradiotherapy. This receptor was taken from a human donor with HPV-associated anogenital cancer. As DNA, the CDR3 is TGTGCCAGCAGTCAACTAGTGGCTAGCACAGATACGCAGTATTTT. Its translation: CASSQLVASTDTQYF.